One sample yielded the 17 T cell receptor beta chains listed below, sequenced in a study of early T cells in non-severe SARS-CoV-2 infection. One entry per CDR3 protein, called by TCRdb with MiXCR from the 5' RACE reads. The table includes about 80,000 distinct CDR3 sequences, 9% to 14% detected once. The sequencing input was whole blood. All receptors come from an adult who was a healthcare worker with PCR-confirmed SARS-CoV-2 infection or an uninfected control (not recorded which).

This clonotype was seen at least ten times. The J gene is TRBJ2-1, the V gene TRBV9; D might be TRBD2 (6 bases). Per the germline V gene, CDR1 is SGDLS and CDR2 is YYNGEE. The CDR3 spans 15 residues. Between the trimmed V and J ends, which lost 3 bases and 0 bases, there was a span of 10 bases. In DNA, the CDR3 is TGTGCCAGCAGCGGGGACTCCCGCTCCTACAATGAGCAGTTCTTC. Translated: CASSGDSRSYNEQFF.

This clonotype was recorded a few times. DNA for the CDR3: TGTGCCAGCAGCTTAGCAGGTTGGCTAGCGGAGCTAAACACCGGGGAGCTGTTTTTT. Translating gives CASSLAGWLAELNTGELFF. The gene calls are TRBV7-2 and TRBJ2-2, with 7 nucleotides matching TRBD2. The V and J ends lost 0 bases and 2 bases, in that order; junction bases with no gene match: 12. The germline V gene encodes CDR1 SGHTA and CDR2 FQGNSA. The CDR3 extends over 19 amino acids.

The table lists this clonotype with many counts. The chain carries TRBV18 and TRBJ2-1; D tentatively reads TRBD1 or TRBD2 (6 bases each). The V gene lost 3 bases and the J gene lost 0 bases, with 12 bases spanning the gap. Germline loops: CDR1 KGHSH, CDR2 LQKENI. The CDR3 is made up of 16 amino acids. The CDR3 loop is CASSPLGGPSYNEQFF. The CDR3 DNA is TGTGCCAGCTCACCTCTCGGGGGCCCCTCCTACAATGAGCAGTTCTTC.

This clonotype showed up many times. The V and J genes are TRBV9 and TRBJ2-3; D possibly uses TRBD1 or TRBD2 (5 bases each). The length of the CDR3 is 15 residues. The ends were cut back, 4 bases at V and 2 bases at J, with 14 bases in the middle. Germline values: CDR1 SGDLS, CDR2 YYNGEE. The CDR3 nucleotides are TGTGCCAGCAGCCTCACCGGGACCCTCACAGATACGCAGTATTTT. Translated, it gives CASSLTGTLTDTQYF.

This clonotype has at least ten counts. The rearrangement joins TRBV29-1 to TRBJ1-2; D ambiguous. V was clipped by 3 bases and J by 6 bases, with 8 bases between them. Germline values: CDR1 SQVTM, CDR2 ANQGSEA. CDR3 length equals 11 residues. CDR3 coding DNA: TGCAGCGTTGAGGATGGGGATGGCTACACCTTC. Its protein product is CSVEDGDGYTF.

The chain joins TRBV6-6 to TRBJ2-7, with 11 nucleotides matching TRBD2. The CDR3 has 17 amino acids. The germline gives CDR1 MNHNY, CDR2 SVGAGI (reference sequence). V dropped 5 bases and J dropped 1; count of bases not matched to a gene: 10. The CDR3 is CASSPSGTSGFSYEQYF. The CDR3 DNA is TGTGCCAGCAGTCCTTCCGGGACTAGCGGATTTTCCTACGAGCAGTACTTC.

The rearrangement links TRBV4-2 to TRBJ1-3; perhaps TRBD1 as D (5 bases). The CDR3 contains 19 residues. Per germline, CDR1 LGHNA and CDR2 YNFKEQ. V lost 0 bases and J 2 bases, leaving 20 bases between the germline ends. The CDR3 DNA sequence: TGTGCCAGCAGCCAAGATCGGACCCTGGTGGGGCGAACTGGAAACACCATATATTTT. Amino acids: CASSQDRTLVGRTGNTIYF.

This clonotype was detected a few times. The V gene is TRBV4-1, the J gene TRBJ1-2; D gene ambiguous. This CDR3 spans 14 amino acids. V was trimmed by 4 bases and J by 2 bases, leaving 11 bases between them. The germline gives CDR1 MGHRA, CDR2 YSYEKL. The CDR3 nucleotides are TGCGCCAGCAGCCCAGTGGGCGAGAACTATGGCTACACCTTC. Translation gives CASSPVGENYGYTF.

This clonotype was detected a few times. This chain connects TRBV28 to TRBJ2-7; the D call may be TRBD1 or TRBD2 (5 bases each). The length of the CDR3 is 13 residues. V was pared by 6 bases and J by 6 bases, with 15 bases between. The germline gives CDR1 MDHEN, CDR2 SYDVKM. CDR3 region: CASSRGAWAEQYF. The CDR3, as DNA: TGTGCCAGCAGCCGAGGGGCGTGGGCCGAGCAGTACTTC.

The V gene is TRBV3-1, the J gene TRBJ2-7; 12 bases line up with TRBD2. With V trimmed by 4 bases and J by 3 bases, 1 base remained unmatched. The CDR3 length is 14 residues. Germline loops: CDR1 LGHDT, CDR2 YNNKEL (reference sequence). The DNA of the CDR3 is TGTGCCAGCAGCCCGACTAGCGGGAGCTACGAGCAGTACTTC. It yields the protein CASSPTSGSYEQYF.

At least ten counts were recorded for this clonotype. The genes are TRBV12-3 or TRBV12-4 and TRBJ1-1, with D possibly being TRBD1 (5 bases). V was shortened by 3 bases and J by 9 bases, with 14 bases between the two germline ends. CDR3 length: 13 residues. The CDR3 loop is CASSLGQKLKAFF. CDR3 bases: TGTGCCAGCAGTTTGGGGCAGAAATTAAAAGCTTTCTTT.

This chain uses TRBV3-1 with TRBJ1-3; D not resolved. The CDR3 sequence is 13 residues long. CDR1 and CDR2 (germline): LGHDT, YNNKEL (reference sequence). Trimming left V 1 base short and J 3 bases short, with 4 bases between. CDR3: CASSQGGGNTIYF. As DNA, the CDR3 is TGTGCCAGCAGCCAAGGAGGTGGAAACACCATATATTTT.

The V and J genes are TRBV20-1 and TRBJ2-3; tentatively, D is TRBD1 or TRBD2 (5 bases each). The CDR3 extends over 14 amino acids. Trimming took 5 bases from V and 0 from J, leaving 12 bases between them. Per germline, CDR1 DFQATT and CDR2 SNEGSKA (reference sequence). The CDR3 protein is CSAWDASSTDTQYF. CDR3 nucleotide sequence: TGCAGTGCTTGGGACGCATCTAGCACAGATACGCAGTATTTT.

This chain joins TRBV29-1 and TRBJ1-1; D is perhaps TRBD1 (6 bases). This CDR3 is built from 12 residues. Germline lookup yields CDR1 SQVTM and CDR2 ANQGSEA. Deletions cut 7 bases from V and 4 bases from J, with 13 bases between. CDR3 sequence reads: CSDGGHGTEAFF. The CDR3 DNA follows: TGCAGCGACGGGGGACACGGCACTGAAGCTTTCTTT.

This clonotype came up many times. This chain joins TRBV2 and TRBJ2-7, with D perhaps given as TRBD1 or TRBD2 (5 bases each). Germline CDR1 reads SNHLY; CDR2 reads FYNNEI. CDR3 length: 13 residues. V lost 6 bases, J lost 0 bases, and 9 bases lay in between. CDR3 sequence: CASRGDGSYEQYF. The CDR3, as DNA: TGTGCCAGCAGGGGGGACGGCTCCTACGAGCAGTACTTC.

The chain carries TRBV13 and TRBJ2-2; no clear D gene. V was pared by 0 bases and J by 0 bases, with 5 bases between. CDR3 size: 15 residues. Germline V gene data show CDR1 as PRHDT and CDR2 as FYEKMQ (reference sequence). CDR3 in amino acids: CASSLGRTNTGELFF. In DNA form, the CDR3 reads TGTGCCAGCAGCTTAGGCAGGACGAACACCGGGGAGCTGTTTTTT.

This clonotype was counted ten times or more. The chain combines TRBV28 with TRBJ1-5; D not certain. CDR1 is MDHEN, CDR2 SYDVKM, per germline. This CDR3 contains 15 residues. Trimming removed 2 bases from V and 3 bases from J, with 11 bases in between. In DNA, the CDR3 is TGTGCCAGCAGTTTAACAGTCCTACCCAATCAGCCCCAGCATTTT. The encoded protein is CASSLTVLPNQPQHF.